The clone carrying this T cell receptor (beta chain) has at least ten counts. CDR3 regions were amplified by Arm-PCR using iRepertoire HTBI primers to build TCR beta libraries. TCRdb re-analysed the multiplex PCR reads in MiXCR, keeping a single row per CDR3 protein. The sample holds over 450,000 distinct CDR3 sequences, about 12% seen once. The sample comes from a study of regulatory T cells in long-lasting Graves disease. The sample's time point: newly diagnosed GD, antithyroid drugs for less than 3 months. PBMC RNA was the source of the TCR library. Recruitment took place at an endocrinology department in Xi'an, China. V was pared by 5 bases and J by 2 bases, with 3 bases of the junction left unmatched. This CDR3 is 14 amino acids long. Germline V gene data show CDR1 as MNHNS and CDR2 as SASEGT. These data were likewise used in another study, on T cells in Graves' hyperthyroidism and ophthalmopathy. That paper states: First-round RT-PCR of the TCR CDR3 relied on the HTBI primer set.

The chain employs TRBV6-1 and TRBJ1-2; 9 positions match TRBD1. The clonotype comes from a young woman with Graves disease. The sample here was peripheral blood mononuclear cells (PBMCs), taken at new diagnosis, from a patient treated with antithyroid drugs. The CDR3 sequence is CASSPTGGNYGYTF. Written as DNA, the CDR3 is TGTGCCAGCAGTCCAACAGGGGGCAACTATGGCTACACCTTC.